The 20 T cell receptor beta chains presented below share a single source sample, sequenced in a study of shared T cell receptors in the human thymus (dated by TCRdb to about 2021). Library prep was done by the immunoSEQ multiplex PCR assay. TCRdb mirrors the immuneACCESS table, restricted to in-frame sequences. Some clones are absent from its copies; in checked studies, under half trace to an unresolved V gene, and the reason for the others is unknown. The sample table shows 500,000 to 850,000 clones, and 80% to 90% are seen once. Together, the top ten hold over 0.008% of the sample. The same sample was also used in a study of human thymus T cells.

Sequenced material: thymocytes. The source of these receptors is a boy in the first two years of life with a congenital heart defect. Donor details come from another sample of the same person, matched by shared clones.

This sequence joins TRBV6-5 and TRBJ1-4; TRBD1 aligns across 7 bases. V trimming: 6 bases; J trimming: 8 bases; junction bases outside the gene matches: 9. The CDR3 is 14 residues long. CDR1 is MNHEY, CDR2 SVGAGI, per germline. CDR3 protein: CASRLRQGREKLFF. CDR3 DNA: TGTGCCAGCAGATTGCGACAGGGTCGAGAAAAACTGTTTTTT.

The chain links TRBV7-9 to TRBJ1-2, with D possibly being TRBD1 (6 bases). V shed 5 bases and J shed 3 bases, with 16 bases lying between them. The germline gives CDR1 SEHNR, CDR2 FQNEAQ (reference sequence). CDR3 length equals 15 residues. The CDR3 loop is CASSPTGTGYYGYTF. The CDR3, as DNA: TGTGCCAGCAGCCCAACGGGTACAGGGTACTATGGCTACACCTTC. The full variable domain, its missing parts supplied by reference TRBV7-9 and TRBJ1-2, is DTGVSQNPRHKITKRGQNVTFRCDPISEHNRLYWYRQTLGQGPEFLTYFQNEAQLEKSRLLSDRFSAERPKGSFSTLEIQRTEQGDSAMYLCASSPTGTGYYGYTFGSGTRLTVV.

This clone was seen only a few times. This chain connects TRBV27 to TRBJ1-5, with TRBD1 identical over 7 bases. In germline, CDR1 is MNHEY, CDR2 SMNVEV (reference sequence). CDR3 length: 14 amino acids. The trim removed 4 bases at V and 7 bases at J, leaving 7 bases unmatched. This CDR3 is CASSSRQGGQPQHF. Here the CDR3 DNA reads TGTGCCAGCAGTTCGAGACAGGGAGGACAGCCCCAGCATTTT.

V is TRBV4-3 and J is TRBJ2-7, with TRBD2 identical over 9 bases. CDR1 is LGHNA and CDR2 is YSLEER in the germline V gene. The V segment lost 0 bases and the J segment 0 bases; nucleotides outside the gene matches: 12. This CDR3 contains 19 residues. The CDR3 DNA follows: TGCGCCAGCAGCCAAGATAAAGTAGCGGGGGAAGCAACCTCCTACGAGCAGTACTTC. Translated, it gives CASSQDKVAGEATSYEQYF.

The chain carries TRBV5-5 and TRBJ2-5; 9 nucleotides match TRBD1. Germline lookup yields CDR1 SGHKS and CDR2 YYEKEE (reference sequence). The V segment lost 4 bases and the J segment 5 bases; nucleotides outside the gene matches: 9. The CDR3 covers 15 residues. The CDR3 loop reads CASSARDRDMETQYF. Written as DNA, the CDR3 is TGTGCCAGCAGCGCCCGGGACAGGGATATGGAGACCCAGTACTTC.

In DNA form, the CDR3 reads TGTGCCAGCATTTTTCAGGGTTCCTACGAGCAGTACTTC. This gives the protein CASIFQGSYEQYF. This chain uses TRBV2 with TRBJ2-7; TRBD1 is a possible D gene (5 bases). Germline V gene data show CDR1 as SNHLY and CDR2 as FYNNEI. This CDR3 comprises 13 residues. Trimming shortened V by 7 bases and J by 1 base, and 11 bases separated the two germline ends.

The CDR3, as DNA: TGTGCCAGCAGCAAAGCGCTTTTTTGGCAGAGACACAATCTCTACGAGCAGTACTTC. Translated: CASSKALFWQRHNLYEQYF. The rearrangement joins TRBV21-1 to TRBJ2-7; the table gives TRBD1 as D, unverified against the DNA. TRBV21-1 is flagged as a pseudogene. The CDR3 runs 19 residues.

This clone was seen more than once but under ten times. Written as DNA, the CDR3 is TGTGCCAGCAGCTTAGGAGCTAGTGGCTACAATGAGCAGTTCTTC. This encodes CASSLGASGYNEQFF. J is TRBJ2-1 and V is TRBV7-9; D gene unclear. Per the germline V gene, CDR1 is SEHNR and CDR2 is FQNEAQ (reference sequence). The CDR3 extends over 15 amino acids. The V and J ends lost 1 base and 3 bases respectively, with 10 bases between them.

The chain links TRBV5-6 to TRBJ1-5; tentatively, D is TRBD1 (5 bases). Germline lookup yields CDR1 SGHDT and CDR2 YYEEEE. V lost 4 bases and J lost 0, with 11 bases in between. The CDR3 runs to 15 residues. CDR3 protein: CASSVREHSNQPQHF. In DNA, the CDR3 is TGTGCCAGCAGCGTCAGGGAACATAGCAATCAGCCCCAGCATTTT.

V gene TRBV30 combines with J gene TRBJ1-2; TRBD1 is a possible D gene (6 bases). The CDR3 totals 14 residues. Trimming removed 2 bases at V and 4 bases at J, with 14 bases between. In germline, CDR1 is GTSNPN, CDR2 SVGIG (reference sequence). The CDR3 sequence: CAWSQPTGTYGYTF. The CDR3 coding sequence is TGTGCCTGGAGTCAGCCTACAGGGACCTATGGCTACACCTTC.

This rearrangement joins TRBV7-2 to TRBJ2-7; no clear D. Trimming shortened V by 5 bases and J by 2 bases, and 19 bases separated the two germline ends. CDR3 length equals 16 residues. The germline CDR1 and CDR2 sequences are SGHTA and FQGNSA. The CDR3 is CASSEHLGDLPYEQYF. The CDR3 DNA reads TGTGCCAGCAGCGAACACCTCGGAGACCTACCCTACGAGCAGTACTTC.

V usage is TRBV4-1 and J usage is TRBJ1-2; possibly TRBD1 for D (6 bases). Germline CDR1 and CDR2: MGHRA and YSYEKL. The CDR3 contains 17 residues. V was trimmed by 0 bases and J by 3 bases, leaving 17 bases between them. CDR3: CASSQDQGPGIDYGYTF. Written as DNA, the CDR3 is TGCGCCAGCAGCCAAGATCAGGGGCCAGGGATCGACTATGGCTACACCTTC.

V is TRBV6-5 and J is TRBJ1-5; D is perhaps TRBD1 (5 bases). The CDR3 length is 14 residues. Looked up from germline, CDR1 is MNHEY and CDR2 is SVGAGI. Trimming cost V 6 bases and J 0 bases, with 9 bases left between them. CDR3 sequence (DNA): TGTGCCAGCAGACCGACAGATAGCAATCAGCCCCAGCATTTT. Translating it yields CASRPTDSNQPQHF.

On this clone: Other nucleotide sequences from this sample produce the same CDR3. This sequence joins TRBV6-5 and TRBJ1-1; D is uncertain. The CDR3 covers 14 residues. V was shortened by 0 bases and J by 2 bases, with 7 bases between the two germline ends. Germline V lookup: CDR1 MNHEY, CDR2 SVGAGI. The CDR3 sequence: CASSYSRRNTEAFF. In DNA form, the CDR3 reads TGTGCCAGCAGTTACTCGCGCCGAAACACTGAAGCTTTCTTT.

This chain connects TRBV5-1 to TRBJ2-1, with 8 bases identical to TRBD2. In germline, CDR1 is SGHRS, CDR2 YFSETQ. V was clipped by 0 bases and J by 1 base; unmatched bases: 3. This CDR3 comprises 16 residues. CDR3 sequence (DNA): TGCGCCAGCAGCTTGGATTGCGGGGGGTCCTACAATGAGCAGTTCTTC. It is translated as CASSLDCGGSYNEQFF. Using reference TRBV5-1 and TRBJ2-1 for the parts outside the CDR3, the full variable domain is KAGVTQTPRYLIKTRGQQVTLSCSPISGHRSVSWYQQTPGQGLQFLFEYFSETQRNKGNFPGRFSGRQFSNSRSEMNVSTLELGDSALYLCASSLDCGGSYNEQFFGPGTRLTVL.

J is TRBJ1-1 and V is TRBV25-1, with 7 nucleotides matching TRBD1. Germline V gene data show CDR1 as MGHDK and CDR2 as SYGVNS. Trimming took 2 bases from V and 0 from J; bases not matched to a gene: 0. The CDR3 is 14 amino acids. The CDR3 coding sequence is TGTGCCAGCAGTGAAGACAGGGTGAACACTGAAGCTTTCTTT. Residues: CASSEDRVNTEAFF.

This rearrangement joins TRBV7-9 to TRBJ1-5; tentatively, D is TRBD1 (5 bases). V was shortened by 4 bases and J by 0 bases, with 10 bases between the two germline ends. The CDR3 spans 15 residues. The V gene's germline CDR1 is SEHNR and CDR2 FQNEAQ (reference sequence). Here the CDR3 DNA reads TGTGCCAGCAGCTATTCGACAGATAGCAATCAGCCCCAGCATTTT. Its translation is CASSYSTDSNQPQHF.

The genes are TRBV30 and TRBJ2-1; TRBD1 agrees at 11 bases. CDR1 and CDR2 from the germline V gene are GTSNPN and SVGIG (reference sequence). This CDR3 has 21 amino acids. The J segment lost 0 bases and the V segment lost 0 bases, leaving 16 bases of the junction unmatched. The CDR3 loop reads CAWSVQQLGTGGSSSYNEQFF. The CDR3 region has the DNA TGTGCCTGGAGTGTACAACAACTTGGGACAGGGGGTTCGAGCTCCTACAATGAGCAGTTCTTC.

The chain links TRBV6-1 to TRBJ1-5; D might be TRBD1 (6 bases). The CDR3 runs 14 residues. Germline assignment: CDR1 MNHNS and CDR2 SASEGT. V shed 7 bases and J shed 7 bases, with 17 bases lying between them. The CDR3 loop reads CASIERGAGQPQHF. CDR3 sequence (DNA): TGTGCCAGCATCGAGCGGGGGGCAGGGCAGCCCCAGCATTTT.

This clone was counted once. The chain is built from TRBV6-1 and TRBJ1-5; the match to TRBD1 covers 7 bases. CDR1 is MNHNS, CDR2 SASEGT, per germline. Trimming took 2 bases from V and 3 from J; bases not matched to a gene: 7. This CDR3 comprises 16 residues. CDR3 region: CASSETAGGNNQPQHF. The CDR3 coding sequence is TGTGCCAGCAGTGAAACGGCAGGGGGGAACAATCAGCCCCAGCATTTT.